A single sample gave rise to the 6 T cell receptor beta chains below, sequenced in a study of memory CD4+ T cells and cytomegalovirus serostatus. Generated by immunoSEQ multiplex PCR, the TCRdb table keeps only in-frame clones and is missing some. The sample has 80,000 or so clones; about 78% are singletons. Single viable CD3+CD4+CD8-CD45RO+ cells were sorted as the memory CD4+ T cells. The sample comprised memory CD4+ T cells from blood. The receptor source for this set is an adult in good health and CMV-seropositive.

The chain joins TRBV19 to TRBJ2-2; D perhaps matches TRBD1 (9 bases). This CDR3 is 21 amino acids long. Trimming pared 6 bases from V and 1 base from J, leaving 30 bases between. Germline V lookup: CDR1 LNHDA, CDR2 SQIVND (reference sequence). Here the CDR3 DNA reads TGTGCCAGTAGACGTTTCCGGGACAGGGTACTAGCGGACTTGAACACCGGGGAGCTGTTTTTT. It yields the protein CASRRFRDRVLADLNTGELFF.

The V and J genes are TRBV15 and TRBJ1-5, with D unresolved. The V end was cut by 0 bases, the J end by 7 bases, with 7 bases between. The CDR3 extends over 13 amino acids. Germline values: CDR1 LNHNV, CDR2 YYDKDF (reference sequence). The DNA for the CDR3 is TGTGCCACCAGCAGAGATCCGGGCCAGCCCCAGCATTTT. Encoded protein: CATSRDPGQPQHF.

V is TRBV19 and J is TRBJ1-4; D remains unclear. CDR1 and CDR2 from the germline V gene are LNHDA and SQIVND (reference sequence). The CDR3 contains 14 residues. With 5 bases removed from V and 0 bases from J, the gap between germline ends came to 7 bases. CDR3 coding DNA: TGTGCCAGTAGTTTAATGGCAACTAATGAAAAACTGTTTTTT. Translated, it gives CASSLMATNEKLFF.

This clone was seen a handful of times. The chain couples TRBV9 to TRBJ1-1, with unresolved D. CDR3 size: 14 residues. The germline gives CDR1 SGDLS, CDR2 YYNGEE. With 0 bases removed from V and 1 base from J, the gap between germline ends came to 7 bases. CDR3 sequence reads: CASSVGVGNTEAFF. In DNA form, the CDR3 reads TGTGCCAGCAGCGTAGGCGTCGGGAACACTGAAGCTTTCTTT.

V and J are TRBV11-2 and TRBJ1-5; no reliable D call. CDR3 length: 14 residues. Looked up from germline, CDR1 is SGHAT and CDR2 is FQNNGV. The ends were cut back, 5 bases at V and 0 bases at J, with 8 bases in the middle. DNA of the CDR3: TGTGCCAGCAGCCCCGGGATTAGCAATCAGCCCCAGCATTTT. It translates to CASSPGISNQPQHF.

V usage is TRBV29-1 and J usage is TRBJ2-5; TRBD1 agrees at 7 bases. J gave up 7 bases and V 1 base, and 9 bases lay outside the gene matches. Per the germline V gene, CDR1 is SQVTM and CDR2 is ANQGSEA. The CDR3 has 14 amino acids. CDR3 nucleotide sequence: TGCAGCGTTGAAGGACAGGGTTACCCTGGGACCCAGTACTTC. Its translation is CSVEGQGYPGTQYF.